This T cell receptor (beta chain) comes out of a study of blood T cells in healthy people across ages. The overall study: There was about one barcoded beta molecule captured by template switching per two T cells.

This clonotype turned up a few times. What it recognizes is unknown. There are 16 residues in the CDR3. Germline lookup yields CDR1 MGHRA and CDR2 YSYEKL. The ends were cut back, 0 bases at V and 2 bases at J, with 11 bases in the middle. Study-wide findings and caveats: More naive CD4+ cells and higher diversity marked long-lived donors relative to aged donors. A strong correlation was found between TCR beta diversity and the percentage of naive T cells.

A second about 7 to 11 cycle PCR used barcoded and J-beta primers. With 12 random nucleotides, a template-switch adaptor tagged each individual cDNA molecule. TCRdb re-called the 5' RACE reads with MiXCR, one entry per CDR3 protein. The sample lists about 1,600,000 distinct CDR3 sequences; approximately 38% were seen once. The sample consisted of blood. The receptor was isolated from a young woman in good health. The chain recombines TRBV4-1 with TRBJ1-5; D unclear. The CDR3 sequence is CASSQDRQSGNQPQHF. DNA for the CDR3: TGCGCCAGCAGCCAAGATCGCCAGTCAGGCAATCAGCCCCAGCATTTT.